Following are 5 T cell receptor beta chains from one sample sequenced in a study of T cells in Graves' hyperthyroidism and ophthalmopathy. RNA transcripts served as the template for amplifying TCR beta CDR3 regions. During a first-round RT-PCR of the TCR CDR3, the HTBI primer set was used. One entry per CDR3 protein, called by TCRdb with MiXCR from the multiplex PCR reads. The sample has around 500,000 distinct CDR3 sequences, 14% seen once; the top ten hold over 11%. The sequencing input was blood. These receptors were collected from a woman between 40 and 50 years old with Graves' hyperthyroidism.

This clonotype was seen repeatedly, ten times or more. This chain joins TRBV20-1 and TRBJ2-7, with 7 bases that match TRBD2. The trim removed 3 bases at V and 1 base at J, leaving 6 bases unmatched. The germline CDR1 and CDR2 sequences are DFQATT and SNEGSKA (reference sequence). The CDR3 consists of 14 residues. This CDR3 reads CSASGTITSYEQYF. The DNA for the CDR3 is TGCAGTGCTAGCGGGACTATAACATCCTACGAGCAGTACTTC.

There are many counts of this clonotype. J is TRBJ2-1 and V is TRBV5-5; no firm D call. V shed 2 bases and J shed 3 bases, with 9 bases lying between them. The CDR3 spans 14 residues. Looked up from germline, CDR1 is SGHKS and CDR2 is YYEKEE (reference sequence). This chain's CDR3 is CASSFAHYYNEQFF. The CDR3 DNA reads TGTGCCAGCAGCTTCGCTCACTACTACAATGAGCAGTTCTTC. The full variable domain, in which reference TRBV5-5 and TRBJ2-1 provide the parts outside the CDR3, is DAGVTQSPTHLIKTRGQQVTLRCSPISGHKSVSWYQQVLGQGPQFIFQYYEKEERGRGNFPDRFSARQFPNYSSELNVNALLLGDSALYLCASSFAHYYNEQFFGPGTRLTVL.

This clonotype was counted many times. This chain connects TRBV28 to TRBJ2-5; 7 nucleotides agree with TRBD1. Trimming removed 5 bases from V and 6 bases from J; junction bases left unmatched: 6. This CDR3 is 13 amino acids long. Germline V gene lookup returns CDR1 MDHEN and CDR2 SYDVKM. The chain's CDR3 is CASSETGRQTQYF. CDR3 bases: TGTGCCAGCAGTGAGACAGGGAGACAGACCCAGTACTTC.

This clonotype was seen repeatedly, ten times or more. V is TRBV2 and J is TRBJ2-1, with 7 nucleotides matching TRBD1. Trimming at V came to 6 bases and at J to 3 bases, leaving 5 bases not matched to a gene. The CDR3 is 14 amino acids. From germline, CDR1 is SNHLY and CDR2 FYNNEI. The CDR3 bases are TGTGCCAGCAGATTGACAGGGCTCTACAATGAGCAGTTCTTC. Its translation is CASRLTGLYNEQFF.

This clonotype was detected ten times or more. This chain joins TRBV12-3 or TRBV12-4 and TRBJ1-1; D is ambiguous. The CDR3 length is 13 residues. With 7 bases removed from V and 1 base from J, the gap between germline ends came to 10 bases. The CDR3 reads CASTPWRNTEAFF. CDR3 nucleotide sequence: TGTGCCAGCACCCCGTGGAGGAACACTGAAGCTTTCTTT.